Listed here are 30 T cell receptor beta chains from one sample, sequenced in a study of blood T cell repertoires in COVID-19. Clones were sequenced by immunoSEQ multiplex PCR, and TCRdb holds only the in-frame ones, with some missing. This sample has about 190,000 clones, with approximately 84% found just once. Material for sequencing was PBMCs or T cells enriched from blood (not recorded which). Source of these receptors: a woman younger than 45 who had recovered from COVID-19.

V is TRBV28 and J is TRBJ1-2; 7 nucleotides agree with TRBD1. CDR1 MDHEN and CDR2 SYDVKM come from the germline V gene. This CDR3 contains 16 residues. V gave up 3 bases and J gave up 2 bases; unmatched junction bases: 9. CDR3 loop: CASSLESVGQNYGYTF. The CDR3 nucleotides read TGTGCCAGCAGTTTGGAGAGTGTGGGACAGAACTATGGCTACACCTTC.

In this sample, this clone turned up a few times. The chain uses TRBV5-1 and TRBJ2-1; 11 positions match TRBD2. CDR3 length equals 16 residues. The germline CDR1 and CDR2 sequences are SGHRS and YFSETQ. V lost 5 bases and J lost 6; bases outside the gene matches: 10. This CDR3 is CASREFLAGGFNEQFF. The CDR3 region has the DNA TGCGCCAGCAGGGAGTTCCTAGCGGGGGGTTTCAATGAGCAGTTCTTC.

The chain is built from TRBV28 and TRBJ2-7; 14 bases are a match to TRBD2. The CDR3 contains 16 residues. V lost 4 bases, J lost 7 bases, and 9 bases stayed unmatched. Germline loops: CDR1 MDHEN, CDR2 SYDVKM. The CDR3 sequence is CASSSGRLAGGREQYV. In DNA form, the CDR3 reads TGTGCCAGCAGTTCCGGAAGACTAGCGGGGGGGAGGGAGCAGTACGTC.

The chain uses TRBV13 and TRBJ2-1, with 11 bases that match TRBD2. Trimming took 7 bases from V and 7 from J; bases not matched to a gene: 21. Germline CDR1 reads PRHDT; CDR2 reads FYEKMQ (reference sequence). This CDR3 has 19 residues. CDR3 protein: CASTLRLAGNLIGVNEQFF. DNA for the CDR3: TGTGCCAGCACCCTCCGACTAGCGGGAAACCTCATAGGGGTAAATGAGCAGTTCTTC.

The J gene is TRBJ1-6, the V gene TRBV5-6, with 8 bases matching TRBD1. Germline lookup yields CDR1 SGHDT and CDR2 YYEEEE. CDR3 length equals 16 residues. V dropped 1 base and J dropped 10; count of bases not matched to a gene: 10. The CDR3 sequence: CASSLLFGRGQSPLHF. CDR3 bases: TGTGCCAGCAGCTTGCTGTTCGGCAGGGGGCAATCACCCCTCCACTTT.

This clone was observed a single time. The CDR3 nucleotides read TGTGCCAGCAGTTTACGATCGGGACAGGGCTTCTCCTACGAGCAGTACTTC. This sequence encodes CASSLRSGQGFSYEQYF. The chain combines TRBV28 with TRBJ2-7, with TRBD1 matching over 9 bases. This CDR3 is 17 amino acids long. Germline CDR1 is MDHEN and CDR2 is SYDVKM. Trimming took 2 bases from V and 0 from J; bases not matched to a gene: 8. Together with reference TRBV28 and TRBJ2-7, the CDR3 gives the full variable domain: DVKVTQSSRYLVKRTGEKVFLECVQDMDHENMFWYRQDPGLGLRLIYFSYDVKMKEKGDIPEGYSVSREKKERFSLILESASTNQTSMYLCASSLRSGQGFSYEQYFGPGTRLTVT.

The chain employs TRBV7-9 and TRBJ2-6; 11 nucleotides line up with TRBD1. The CDR3 length is 17 residues. V lost 4 bases to trimming and J lost 1 base; unmatched junction nucleotides: 3. CDR1 SEHNR and CDR2 FQNEAQ come from the germline V gene (reference sequence). CDR3 residues: CASSYGTGGSGANVLTF. CDR3 DNA sequence: TGTGCCAGCAGCTACGGGACAGGGGGATCTGGGGCCAACGTCCTGACTTTC.

This chain uses TRBV28 with TRBJ2-3; possibly TRBD2 for D (6 bases). Germline V gives CDR1 MDHEN, CDR2 SYDVKM. The CDR3 covers 14 residues. V was clipped by 2 bases and J by 6 bases, with 12 bases between them. CDR3 DNA: TGTGCCAGCAGTTTACCCGGGAGCCGGGATACGCAGTATTTT. Protein: CASSLPGSRDTQYF.

The chain uses TRBV7-2 and TRBJ2-7; TRBD1 matches 8 bases. The CDR3 totals 18 residues. The J segment lost 2 bases and the V segment lost 2 bases, leaving 14 bases of the junction unmatched. In germline, CDR1 is SGHTA, CDR2 FQGNSA. The chain's CDR3 is CASSLMAQGAVGAYEQYF. CDR3 sequence (DNA): TGTGCCAGCAGCTTAATGGCGCAGGGGGCGGTTGGGGCCTACGAGCAGTACTTC.

This rearrangement joins TRBV2 to TRBJ1-5, with D unresolved. Germline V gene sequence: CDR1 SNHLY, CDR2 FYNNEI. Trimming shortened V by 3 bases and J by 4 bases, and 13 bases separated the two germline ends. The CDR3 has 15 residues. The CDR3 loop reads CASSDLSISNQPQHF. The CDR3 DNA sequence: TGTGCCAGCAGTGATCTGTCTATATCGAATCAGCCCCAGCATTTT.

V and J are TRBV27 and TRBJ1-5; D is undetermined. The CDR3 runs 12 residues. The ends were cut back, 6 bases at V and 7 bases at J, with 10 bases in the middle. CDR1 and CDR2 from the germline V gene are MNHEY and SMNVEV (reference sequence). The CDR3 nucleotides read TGTGCCAGCAGCTCCGGAGGACAGCCCCAGCATTTT. Translation gives CASSSGGQPQHF.

The chain carries TRBV30 and TRBJ1-1; D is undetermined. Trimming removed 0 bases from V and 0 bases from J, with 8 bases in between. The V gene's germline CDR1 is GTSNPN and CDR2 SVGIG (reference sequence). This CDR3 has 14 residues. The CDR3 loop is CAWSVGGLNTEAFF. CDR3 nucleotide sequence: TGTGCCTGGAGTGTAGGCGGGTTGAACACTGAAGCTTTCTTT. The full variable domain, its missing parts supplied by reference TRBV30 and TRBJ1-1, is SQTIHQWPATLVQPVGSPLSLECTVEGTSNPNLYWYRQAAGRGLQLLFYSVGIGQISSEVPQNLSASRPQDRQFILSSKKLLLSDSGFYLCAWSVGGLNTEAFFGQGTRLTVV.

V and J are TRBV9 and TRBJ1-1; 11 bases are a match to TRBD1. V dropped 3 bases and J dropped 1; count of bases not matched to a gene: 5. Germline CDR1 and CDR2: SGDLS and YYNGEE. The CDR3 length is 16 residues. CDR3 bases: TGTGCCAGCAGCGATGGACAGGGGGCACGGAACACTGAAGCTTTCTTT. Its protein product is CASSDGQGARNTEAFF.

This clone was seen a single time. V is TRBV5-1 and J is TRBJ1-1; tentatively, D is TRBD1 (5 bases). V lost 4 bases and J 5 bases, leaving 12 bases between the germline ends. The CDR3 sequence is 13 residues long. Germline assignment: CDR1 SGHRS and CDR2 YFSETQ. CDR3 sequence reads: CASSLYTGTEAFF. The CDR3 DNA sequence: TGCGCCAGCAGCCTGTACACAGGTACTGAAGCTTTCTTT.

This clone was counted only a few times. This chain joins TRBV28 and TRBJ1-4; D uncertain. Trimming took 5 bases from V and 4 from J, leaving 17 bases between them. The CDR3 has 16 amino acids. Germline V gene sequence: CDR1 MDHEN, CDR2 SYDVKM. CDR3 residues: CASSIPSGDLNEKLFF. The CDR3 DNA reads as TGTGCCAGCAGTATACCATCAGGCGACCTTAATGAAAAACTGTTTTTT.

J is TRBJ2-3 and V is TRBV28, with a tentative D call TRBD1 (6 bases). Germline V gene data show CDR1 as MDHEN and CDR2 as SYDVKM. V was shortened by 5 bases and J by 3 bases, with 9 bases between the two germline ends. CDR3 length: 13 residues. CDR3 bases: TGTGCCAGCAGTCGGGACACTACAGATACGCAGTATTTT. This codes for CASSRDTTDTQYF. Full variable domain (outside the CDR3, taken from reference TRBV28 and TRBJ2-3): DVKVTQSSRYLVKRTGEKVFLECVQDMDHENMFWYRQDPGLGLRLIYFSYDVKMKEKGDIPEGYSVSREKKERFSLILESASTNQTSMYLCASSRDTTDTQYFGPGTRLTVL.

This sequence joins TRBV6-2 or TRBV6-3 and TRBJ1-5; D call uncertain. CDR1 and CDR2 (germline): MNHEY, SVGEGT. The V end lost 4 bases, the J end lost 8 bases, and 15 bases lay between the germline ends. The CDR3 has 14 residues. In nucleotides, the CDR3 is TGTGCCAGCAGTTCTTATTCACGCGGAAAGCCCCAGCATTTT. Residues: CASSSYSRGKPQHF.

This chain uses TRBV5-1 with TRBJ2-7; 9 bases line up with TRBD1. This CDR3 is built from 17 residues. V lost 1 base and J lost 0; bases outside the gene matches: 8. Germline V gene sequence: CDR1 SGHRS, CDR2 YFSETQ. As DNA, the CDR3 is TGCGCCAGCAGCTTGTGGACAGGGGTATCGAGCTCCTACGAGCAGTACTTC. Translated: CASSLWTGVSSSYEQYF.

This chain links TRBV2 with TRBJ1-5; 9 positions match TRBD1. With V trimmed by 8 bases and J by 6 bases, 8 bases remained unmatched. CDR1 and CDR2 (germline): SNHLY, FYNNEI. The CDR3 is made up of 14 amino acids. The CDR3 here is CASHGTGSGQPQHF. The CDR3 DNA reads as TGTGCCAGCCATGGGACAGGGTCTGGTCAGCCCCAGCATTTT.

This clone has only one observation. V usage is TRBV5-1 and J usage is TRBJ1-1; a weak D match, TRBD1 (6 bases). V lost 0 bases, J lost 1 base, and 10 bases lay in between. This CDR3 region has 15 residues. Per the germline V gene, CDR1 is SGHRS and CDR2 is YFSETQ. The CDR3 loop is CASSLVGTQNTEAFF. In DNA, the CDR3 is TGCGCCAGCAGCTTGGTAGGGACACAGAACACTGAAGCTTTCTTT. Filled out from reference TRBV5-1 and TRBJ1-1, the complete variable domain reads KAGVTQTPRYLIKTRGQQVTLSCSPISGHRSVSWYQQTPGQGLQFLFEYFSETQRNKGNFPGRFSGRQFSNSRSEMNVSTLELGDSALYLCASSLVGTQNTEAFFGQGTRLTVV.

This clone occurred once. In nucleotides, the CDR3 is TGTGCCAGCAGTTTTTTGAGGTCGGCTTTCTTT. This sequence encodes CASSFLRSAFF. The chain couples TRBV12-3 or TRBV12-4 to TRBJ1-1; D gene unclear. The CDR3 extends over 11 amino acids. Between the trimmed V and J ends, which lost 3 bases and 11 bases, there was a span of 10 bases.

Here the CDR3 DNA reads TGTGCCAGCAGCAAAGGGGGCAGGGGGCAGGCTGAAGCTTTCTTT. The encoded protein is CASSKGGRGQAEAFF. The rearrangement links TRBV21-1 to TRBJ1-1; the table calls TRBD1, which could not be checked here. TRBV21-1 is listed as a pseudogene. The CDR3 extends over 15 amino acids.

The J gene is TRBJ1-3, the V gene TRBV7-2; D is ambiguous. Germline values: CDR1 SGHTA, CDR2 FQGNSA. The CDR3 runs 13 residues. Deletions cut 5 bases from V and 1 base from J, with 6 bases between. CDR3 sequence reads: CASSHGSGNTIYF. The CDR3 DNA reads as TGTGCCAGCAGCCACGGTTCTGGAAACACCATATATTTT.

The J gene is TRBJ1-2, the V gene TRBV28, with D uncertain. This CDR3 contains 16 residues. Deletions cut 2 bases from V and 4 bases from J, with 17 bases between. CDR1 and CDR2 (germline): MDHEN, SYDVKM. CDR3 nucleotides: TGTGCCAGCAGTTTAGCGGGGTCTAATACCCCCTATGGCTACACCTTC. Its protein product is CASSLAGSNTPYGYTF.

The chain couples TRBV21-1 to TRBJ1-4; the table's D call, TRBD1, has no DNA check behind it. TRBV21-1 is classified as a pseudogene. This CDR3 has 13 residues. CDR3: CAIFRDNNEKLFF. The CDR3 DNA is TGTGCCATCTTCAGGGATAATAATGAAAAACTGTTTTTT.

The J gene is TRBJ1-1, the V gene TRBV5-4; possible D gene TRBD1, 6 bases. The germline V gene has CDR1 SGHNT and CDR2 YYREEE (reference sequence). There are 12 residues in the CDR3. V was pared by 9 bases and J by 4 bases, with 13 bases between. CDR3 sequence (DNA): TGTGCCACCGGAGGGGGGGCCACTGAAGCTTTCTTT. This gives the protein CATGGGATEAFF.

J is TRBJ2-7 and V is TRBV19, with 10 bases that match TRBD1. V was pared by 10 bases and J by 4 bases, with 13 bases of the junction left unmatched. Germline values: CDR1 LNHDA, CDR2 SQIVND (reference sequence). There are 15 residues in the CDR3. The chain's CDR3 is CATRLEDRGLYEQYF. The CDR3 nucleotides read TGTGCCACCAGACTTGAGGACAGGGGGTTATACGAGCAGTACTTC.

V usage is TRBV10-2 and J usage is TRBJ1-2, with D perhaps TRBD1 (6 bases). CDR1 is WSHSY, CDR2 SAAADI, per germline. The CDR3 runs 14 residues. Deletions cut 3 bases from V and 6 bases from J, with 14 bases between. CDR3 region: CASSDQVGAHGYTF. Written as DNA, the CDR3 is TGCGCCAGCAGTGATCAAGTGGGGGCACATGGCTACACCTTC.

This chain connects TRBV2 to TRBJ1-2; 8 positions match TRBD1. V lost 7 bases, J lost 3 bases, and 4 bases stayed unmatched. Germline V CDR1 and CDR2: SNHLY, FYNNEI. The CDR3 runs 13 residues. CDR3 DNA sequence: TGTGCCAGCATTCCGGGACAGGACTATGGCTACACCTTC. Translated: CASIPGQDYGYTF.

In its sample, this clone was seen once. The CDR3 nucleotides read TGTGCCAGTAAGAGTTTCGGGTCTAGGTCCTATAATTCACCCCTCCACTTT. Translated, it gives CASKSFGSRSYNSPLHF. V is TRBV27 and J is TRBJ1-6, with D hard to call. There are 17 residues in the CDR3. Germline CDR1 is MNHEY and CDR2 is SMNVEV (reference sequence). The V and J ends lost 9 bases and 1 base respectively, with 19 bases between them.